Given below is one T cell receptor (beta chain) in context. Trimming at V came to 0 bases and at J to 7 bases, leaving 2 bases not matched to a gene. CDR1 and CDR2 (germline): LGHNA, YNFKEQ. This CDR3 contains 14 residues. Original methodology: Scientists estimated how many nucleated cells there were by amplifying reference gene primers. Generated by immunoSEQ multiplex PCR, the TCRdb table keeps only in-frame clones and is missing some. For V, J and clone size, that table is used; D and trimming come from the DNA. The profile shows fewer than 250,000 clones, about 89% of them singletons. The data derive from a study of blood T cell repertoires in COVID-19. Study summary: The United States, Italy and Spain supplied acute and convalescent COVID-19 samples. Sources were T cells, B-cell-depleted T cells, or PBMCs; the material itself was cDNA or gDNA.

The chain couples TRBV4-2 to TRBJ2-2; TRBD2 matches 7 bases. This sequence originates from a man between 60 and 75 years old who had recovered from COVID-19. Sample: peripheral blood. The DNA for the CDR3 is TGTGCCAGCAGCCAAGATCCTAGCGGCGGGGAGCTGTTTTTT. As protein: CASSQDPSGGELFF.